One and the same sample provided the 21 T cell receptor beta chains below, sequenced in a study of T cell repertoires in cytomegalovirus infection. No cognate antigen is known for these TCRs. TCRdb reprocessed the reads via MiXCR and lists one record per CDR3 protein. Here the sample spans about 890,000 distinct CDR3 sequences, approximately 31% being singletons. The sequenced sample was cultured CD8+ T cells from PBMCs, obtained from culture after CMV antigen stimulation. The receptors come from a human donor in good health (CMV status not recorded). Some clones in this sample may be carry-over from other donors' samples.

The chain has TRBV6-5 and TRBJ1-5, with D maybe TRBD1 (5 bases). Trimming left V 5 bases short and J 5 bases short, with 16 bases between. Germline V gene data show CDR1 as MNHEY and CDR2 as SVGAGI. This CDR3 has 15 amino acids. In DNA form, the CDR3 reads TGTGCCAGCAGTGATAAGGGGTGGGTGGATCAGCCCCAGCATTTT. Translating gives CASSDKGWVDQPQHF.

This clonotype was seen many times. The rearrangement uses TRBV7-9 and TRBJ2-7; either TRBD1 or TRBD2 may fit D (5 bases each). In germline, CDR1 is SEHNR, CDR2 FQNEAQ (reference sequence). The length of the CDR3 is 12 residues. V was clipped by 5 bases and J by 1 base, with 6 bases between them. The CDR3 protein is CASSGGSYEQYV. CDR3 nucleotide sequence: TGTGCCAGCAGCGGGGGATCCTACGAGCAGTACGTC.

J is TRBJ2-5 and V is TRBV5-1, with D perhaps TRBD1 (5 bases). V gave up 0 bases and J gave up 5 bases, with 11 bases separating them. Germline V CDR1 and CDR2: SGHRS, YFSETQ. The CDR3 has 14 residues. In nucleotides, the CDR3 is TGCGCCAGCAGCTTGGCCACAGGCGCCGAGACCCAGTACTTC. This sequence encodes CASSLATGAETQYF.

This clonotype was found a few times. The CDR3 is CASSLELGQGAYGYTF. In nucleotides, the CDR3 is TGCGCCAGCAGCCTCGAGCTCGGACAGGGAGCCTATGGCTACACCTTC. V and J are TRBV4-1 and TRBJ1-2; 8 nucleotides match TRBD1. The V gene end was trimmed by 4 bases and the J gene end by 4 bases; junction bases not matched to a gene: 11. Germline V gene data show CDR1 as MGHRA and CDR2 as YSYEKL. The CDR3 has 16 residues.

This CDR3 reads CASSHLTGRVADTQYF. The CDR3 region has the DNA TGCGCCAGCAGCCATCTGACAGGGCGGGTCGCAGATACGCAGTATTTT. The V call is TRBV4-1, the J call TRBJ2-3; 7 bases fit TRBD1. The CDR3 runs 16 residues. The germline CDR1 and CDR2 sequences are MGHRA and YSYEKL. V shed 3 bases, J shed 4 bases, and the junction held 10 bases outside the gene matches.

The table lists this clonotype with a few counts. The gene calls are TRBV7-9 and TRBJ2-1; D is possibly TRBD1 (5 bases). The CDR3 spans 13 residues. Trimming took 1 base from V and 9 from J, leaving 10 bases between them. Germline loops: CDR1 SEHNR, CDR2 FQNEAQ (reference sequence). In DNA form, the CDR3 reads TGTGCCAGCAGCTTAGGTGGTGGGGCTGAGCAGTTCTTC. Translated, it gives CASSLGGGAEQFF.

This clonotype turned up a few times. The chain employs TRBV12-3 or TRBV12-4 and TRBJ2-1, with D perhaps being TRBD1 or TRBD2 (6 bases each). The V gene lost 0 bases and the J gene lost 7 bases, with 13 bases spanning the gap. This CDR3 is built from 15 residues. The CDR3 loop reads CASSLAMGGGNEQFF. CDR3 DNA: TGTGCCAGCAGTTTAGCCATGGGGGGCGGGAATGAGCAGTTCTTC.

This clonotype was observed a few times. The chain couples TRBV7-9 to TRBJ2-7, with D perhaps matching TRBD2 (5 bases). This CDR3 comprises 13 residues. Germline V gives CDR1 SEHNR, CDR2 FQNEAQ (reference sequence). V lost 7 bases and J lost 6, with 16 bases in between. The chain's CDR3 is CASTEGSLGEQYF. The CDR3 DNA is TGTGCCAGCACTGAGGGTTCCTTAGGCGAGCAGTACTTC.

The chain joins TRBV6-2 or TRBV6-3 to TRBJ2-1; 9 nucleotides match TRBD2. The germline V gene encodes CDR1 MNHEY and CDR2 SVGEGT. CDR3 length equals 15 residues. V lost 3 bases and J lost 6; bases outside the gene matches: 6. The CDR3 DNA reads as TGTGCCAGCAGTTATCGGGCGGGGGGGCCCAATGAGCAGTTCTTC. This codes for CASSYRAGGPNEQFF.

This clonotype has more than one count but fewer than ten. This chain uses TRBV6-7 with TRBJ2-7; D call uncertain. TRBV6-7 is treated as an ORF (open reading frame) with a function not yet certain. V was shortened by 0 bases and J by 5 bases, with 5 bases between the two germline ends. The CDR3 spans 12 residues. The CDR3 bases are TGTGCCAGCAGTTACTCTGTAGACGAGCAGTACGTC. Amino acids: CASSYSVDEQYV.

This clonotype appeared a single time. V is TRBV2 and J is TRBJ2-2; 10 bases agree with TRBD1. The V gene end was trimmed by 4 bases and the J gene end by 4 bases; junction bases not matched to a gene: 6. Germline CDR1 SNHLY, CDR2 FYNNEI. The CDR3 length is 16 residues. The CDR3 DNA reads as TGTGCCAGCAGTGTCCCACGGACAGGGGGCACCGGGGAGCTGTTTTTT. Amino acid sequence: CASSVPRTGGTGELFF. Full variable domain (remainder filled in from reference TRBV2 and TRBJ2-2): EPEVTQTPSHQVTQMGQEVILRCVPISNHLYFYWYRQILGQKVEFLVSFYNNEISEKSEIFDDQFSVERPDGSNFTLKIRSTKLEDSAMYFCASSVPRTGGTGELFFGEGSRLTVL.

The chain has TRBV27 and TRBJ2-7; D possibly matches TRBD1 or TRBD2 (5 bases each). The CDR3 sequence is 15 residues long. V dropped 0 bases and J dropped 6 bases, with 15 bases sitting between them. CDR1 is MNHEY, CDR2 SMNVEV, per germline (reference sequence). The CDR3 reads CASSLSPGAPSEQYV. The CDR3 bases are TGTGCCAGCAGTTTATCACCCGGGGCCCCAAGCGAGCAGTACGTC.

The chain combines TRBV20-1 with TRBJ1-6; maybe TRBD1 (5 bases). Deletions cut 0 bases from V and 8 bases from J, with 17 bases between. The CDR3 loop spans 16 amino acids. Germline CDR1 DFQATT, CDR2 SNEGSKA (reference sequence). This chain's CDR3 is CSARDRHSTRDSPLHF. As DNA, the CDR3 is TGCAGTGCTAGAGATCGGCATTCCACCAGGGATTCACCCCTCCACTTT.

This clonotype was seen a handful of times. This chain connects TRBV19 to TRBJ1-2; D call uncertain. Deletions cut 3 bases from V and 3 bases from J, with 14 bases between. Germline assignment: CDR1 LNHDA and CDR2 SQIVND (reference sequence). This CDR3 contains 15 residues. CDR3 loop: CASSIDPSLHYGYTF. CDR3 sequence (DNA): TGTGCCAGTAGTATTGACCCGAGCCTCCACTATGGCTACACCTTC.

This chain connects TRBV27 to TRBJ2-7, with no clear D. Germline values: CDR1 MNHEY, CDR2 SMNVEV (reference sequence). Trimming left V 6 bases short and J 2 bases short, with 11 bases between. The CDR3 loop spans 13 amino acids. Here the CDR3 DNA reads TGTGCCAGCAGCCACCTAAACCCCTACGAGCAGTACTTC. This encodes CASSHLNPYEQYF.

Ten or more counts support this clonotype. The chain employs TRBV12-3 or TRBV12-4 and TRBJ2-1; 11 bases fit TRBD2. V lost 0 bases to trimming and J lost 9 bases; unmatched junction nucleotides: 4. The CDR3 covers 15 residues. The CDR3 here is CASSLASGGVGEQFF. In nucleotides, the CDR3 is TGTGCCAGCAGTTTAGCTAGCGGGGGGGTCGGTGAGCAGTTCTTC.

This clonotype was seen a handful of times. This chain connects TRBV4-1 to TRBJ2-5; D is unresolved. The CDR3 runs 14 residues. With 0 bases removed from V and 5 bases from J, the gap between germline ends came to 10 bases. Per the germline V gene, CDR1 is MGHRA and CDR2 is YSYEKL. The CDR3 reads CASSQERVWETQYF. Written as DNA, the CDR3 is TGCGCCAGCAGCCAAGAAAGGGTATGGGAGACCCAGTACTTC.

The CDR3 coding sequence is TGCAGTGCTAGAGATCCCACAGGGTCCCGCCGGGATACGCAGTATTTT. Translating it yields CSARDPTGSRRDTQYF. V and J are TRBV20-1 and TRBJ2-3; maybe TRBD1 (6 bases). CDR1 is DFQATT, CDR2 SNEGSKA, per germline (reference sequence). V lost 0 bases, J lost 6 bases, and 19 bases lay in between. The CDR3 consists of 16 residues.

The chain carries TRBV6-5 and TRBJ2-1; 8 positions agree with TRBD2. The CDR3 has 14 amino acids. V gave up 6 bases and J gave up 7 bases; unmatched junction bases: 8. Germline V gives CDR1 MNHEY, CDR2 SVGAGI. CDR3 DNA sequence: TGTGCCAGCAGAGGGCCGGGGGGGCAAAATGAGCAGTTCTTC. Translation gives CASRGPGGQNEQFF.

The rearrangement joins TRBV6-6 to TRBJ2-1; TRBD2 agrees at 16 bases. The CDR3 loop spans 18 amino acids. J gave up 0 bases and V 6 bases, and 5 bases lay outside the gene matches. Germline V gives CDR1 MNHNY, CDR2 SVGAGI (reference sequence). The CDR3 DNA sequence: TGTGCCAGCAGCATGGGACTAGCGGGGGGGAGCTCCTACAATGAGCAGTTCTTC. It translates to CASSMGLAGGSSYNEQFF.

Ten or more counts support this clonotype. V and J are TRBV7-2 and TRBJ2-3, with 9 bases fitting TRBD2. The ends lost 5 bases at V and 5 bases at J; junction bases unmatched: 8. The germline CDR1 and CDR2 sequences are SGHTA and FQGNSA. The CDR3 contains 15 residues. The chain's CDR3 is CASSPSGGLLDTQYF. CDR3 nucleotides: TGTGCCAGCAGCCCAAGCGGGGGGTTGCTAGATACGCAGTATTTT.